Each of the 5 T cell receptor beta chains below was sequenced from the same sample in a study of identical twins. MiXCR was run by TCRdb on the 5' RACE reads, yielding one entry per CDR3 protein. The sample carries hundreds of thousands of distinct CDR3 sequences, 10% to 15% recorded once. These same data were also listed under a study on yellow fever vaccine responses in identical twins.

Sequenced sample: CD8+ T cells sorted from blood. The source of these receptors is a young woman in good health.

In its sample, this clonotype was seen a few times. V is TRBV9 and J is TRBJ1-1; tentatively, D is TRBD1 (6 bases). CDR1 and CDR2 from the germline V gene are SGDLS and YYNGEE. The CDR3 has 13 residues. The V gene lost 4 bases and the J gene lost 6 bases, with 13 bases spanning the gap. CDR3 coding DNA: TGTGCCAGCAGCTCATCGGGGGCCGCTGAAGCTTTCTTT. This sequence encodes CASSSSGAAEAFF.

This clonotype appeared a few times. The chain recombines TRBV7-8 with TRBJ2-2; D is uncertain. CDR3 length equals 16 residues. Germline CDR1 and CDR2: SGHVS and FQNEAQ. The V end was cut by 1 base, the J end by 1 base, with 10 bases between. Here the CDR3 DNA reads TGTGCCAGCAGCTTAGTCCGGGCAGGGAACACCGGGGAGCTGTTTTTT. This translates into CASSLVRAGNTGELFF.

In its sample, this clonotype was seen a few times. The genes are TRBV4-1 and TRBJ1-4; the D gene is possibly TRBD1 (5 bases). V lost 0 bases and J 8 bases, leaving 19 bases between the germline ends. The CDR3 has 17 residues. Per the germline V gene, CDR1 is MGHRA and CDR2 is YSYEKL. The DNA of the CDR3 is TGCGCCAGCAGCCAAGATCTCTCGTTTGGGACTTACGAAAAACTGTTTTTT. Its translation is CASSQDLSFGTYEKLFF.

This clonotype was seen at least ten times. The chain joins TRBV5-1 to TRBJ2-1; 10 bases match TRBD2. CDR1 and CDR2 from the germline V gene are SGHRS and YFSETQ. The CDR3 has 17 amino acids. With V trimmed by 2 bases and J by 1 base, 6 bases remained unmatched. CDR3 in amino acids: CASSFTGLAESYNEQFF. CDR3 coding DNA: TGCGCCAGCAGCTTCACTGGACTAGCGGAATCCTACAATGAGCAGTTCTTC.

The chain is built from TRBV3-1 and TRBJ2-5; D uncertain. The length of the CDR3 is 15 residues. V lost 0 bases and J lost 0, with 8 bases in between. The germline gives CDR1 LGHDT, CDR2 YNNKEL (reference sequence). This CDR3 is CASSQEDGYQETQYF. The CDR3, as DNA: TGTGCCAGCAGCCAAGAAGACGGGTACCAAGAGACCCAGTACTTC.